This T cell receptor beta chain is from a study of Ad26.COV2.S vaccination and SARS-CoV-2 variants. Turning to the study itself: The study gave Ad26.COV2.S intramuscularly, once or twice 56 days apart.

Treatment defined: 15 to 20 received Ad26.COV2.S at low or high dose, single or two shots; 5 received placebo; per-sample allocation not given. Day 63 following the first vaccine or placebo injection was when the samples were taken. The study used a vaccine consisting of an Ad26 vector that expressed Wuhan-strain SARS-CoV-2 spike. The CDR3 runs to 14 residues. Deletions cut 4 bases from V and 5 bases from J, with 12 bases between. From germline, CDR1 is SEHNR and CDR2 FQNEAQ (reference sequence). The table came from immunoSEQ multiplex PCR; TCRdb's copy has only in-frame clones and leaves some out. The sample shows 500,000 or so clones, about 83% of them seen only once. Study-wide results and caveats: Considerable breadth of spike-specific CD8+ and CD4+ T cell responses has reportedly been documented following vaccination. Recipients given vaccine exceeded placebo recipients in spike-specific TCR breadth.

To note about this clone: What it binds is unknown.

The chain has TRBV7-9 and TRBJ1-5; no firm D call. This sequence was found in a person between 18 and 65 years old who received the Ad26.COV2.S COVID-19 vaccine or a placebo. Here the sequenced sample was peripheral blood, taken in a trial of Ad26.COV2.S vaccine versus placebo. The CDR3 loop reads CASSSHGADQPQHF. The CDR3 DNA follows: TGTGCCAGCAGCTCCCACGGCGCCGATCAGCCCCAGCATTTT.